This T cell receptor (beta chain) emerged from a study of shared clonotypes between healthy human individuals. The wider study: For every donor, three CD4 naive, three CD4 memory, two CD8 naive and one CD8 memory plates were used.

Study-level results: The study found lower generation probabilities in non-shared clonotypes than in those shared by all four donors. The study found about 4.6% of naive CD4 clonotypes shared across a few donors.

Under the authors' procedure: ImmunoSEQ yielded junction-only sequences lacking quality scores, so filtering differed. The data were produced by immunoSEQ multiplex PCR, yet TCRdb's version contains in-frame clones alone and is incomplete. V, J and clone size were drawn from that table, and D and trimming were deduced from the DNA. Of 2 million to 2.5 million clones in the sample, roughly 90% were seen once. This clone occurred a few times. Its specificity is not known. This clonotype originated in a man between 18 and 29 years old in good health. Some clones in this sample may be carry-over from other donors' samples. Sequencing used naive CD4+ T cells from PBMCs. Subset in this sample: CD45RA+ positively selected.

As DNA, the CDR3 is TGTGCCATCAGAGGTGGGACAGGAGACCAGAACACTGAAGCTTTCTTT. This gives the protein CAIRGGTGDQNTEAFF. The V gene is TRBV10-3, the J gene TRBJ1-1, with 8 positions matching TRBD1. The CDR3 contains 16 residues. V shed 6 bases, J shed 1 base, and the junction held 10 bases outside the gene matches. Germline V CDR1 and CDR2: ENHRY, SYGVKD.